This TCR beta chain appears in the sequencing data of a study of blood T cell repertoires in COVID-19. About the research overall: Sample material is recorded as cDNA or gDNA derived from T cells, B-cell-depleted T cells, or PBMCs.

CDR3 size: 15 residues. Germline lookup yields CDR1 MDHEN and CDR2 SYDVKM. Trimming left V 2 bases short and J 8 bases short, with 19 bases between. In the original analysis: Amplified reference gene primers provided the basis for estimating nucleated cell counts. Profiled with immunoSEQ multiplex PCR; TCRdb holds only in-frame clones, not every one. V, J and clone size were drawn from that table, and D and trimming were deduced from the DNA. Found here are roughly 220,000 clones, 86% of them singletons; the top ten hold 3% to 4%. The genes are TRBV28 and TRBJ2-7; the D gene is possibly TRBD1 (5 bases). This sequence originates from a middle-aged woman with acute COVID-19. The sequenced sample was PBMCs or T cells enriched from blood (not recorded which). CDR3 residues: CASSLRSGMGGKQYF. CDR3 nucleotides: TGTGCCAGCAGTTTAAGGTCAGGGATGGGCGGAAAGCAGTACTTC.